This T cell receptor beta chain was recorded in a study of T cells in Graves' hyperthyroidism and ophthalmopathy. Amplified TCR beta CDR3 regions derived from RNA transcripts. The TCR CDR3 was amplified in a first-round RT-PCR using the HTBI primer set. TCRdb passed the multiplex PCR reads through MiXCR, listing each CDR3 protein once. Here the sample spans a few hundred thousand distinct CDR3 sequences, 13% to 15% being singletons. Not enrolled were patients with uncontrolled infection, other autoimmune disease, pregnancy or lactation. There are many counts of this clonotype. Germline V gene lookup returns CDR1 SNHLY and CDR2 FYNNEI. The CDR3 is 17 amino acids. The V segment lost 1 base and the J segment 10 bases; nucleotides outside the gene matches: 16.

The material sequenced was blood. This chain joins TRBV2 and TRBJ2-5; 9 nucleotides align to TRBD2. This clonotype was obtained from a woman under 30 with Graves' hyperthyroidism. The DNA for the CDR3 is TGTGCCAGCAGTGAAGGTTGGCCTAGCGGGGATAGGGTGGTCCAGTACTTC. It specifies CASSEGWPSGDRVVQYF.